The T cell receptor (beta chain) described here comes from a study of shared clonotypes between healthy human individuals. Study-level information: Two female and three male donors aged 18 to 49 were enrolled.

In its sample, this clone was seen a few times. Only in-frame clones appear in the TCRdb table, and some are missing; sequencing was by immunoSEQ multiplex PCR. The profile shows hundreds of thousands of clones, 70% to 75% of them singletons. The TCR originated in a man aged 25-45 years in good health. The sample consisted of memory CD4+ T cells sorted from blood. Specified subset: CD45RA-negative fraction.

DNA for the CDR3: TGTGCCAGCAGCCCAATGGGCTCCGGGGAGCTGTTTTTT. The encoded protein is CASSPMGSGELFF. The V call is TRBV2, the J call TRBJ2-2, with D unresolved. CDR3 length: 13 amino acids. Trimming left V 6 bases short and J 6 bases short, with 11 bases between. CDR1 SNHLY and CDR2 FYNNEI come from the germline V gene.